The 8 T cell receptor beta chains listed next were all sequenced from one sample in a study of spatial heterogeneity in lung cancer. This sample's time point: blood at routine non-recurrence follow-up after resection. Sequencing covered unsorted whole RNA taken from tumor, nontumor lung or frozen PBMC. TCRdb itself ran the 5' RACE reads through MiXCR, one entry per CDR3 protein. The table shows 50,000 to 60,000 distinct CDR3 sequences, with roughly 7% occurring only once. Sequenced here: PBMCs, sampled at follow-up. The receptors were sampled from a female donor with early-stage non-small cell lung cancer.

This clonotype was counted ten times or more. The V gene is TRBV5-1, the J gene TRBJ2-3; D is unresolved. The germline CDR1 and CDR2 sequences are SGHRS and YFSETQ. This CDR3 has 12 residues. V gave up 2 bases and J gave up 2 bases, with 3 bases separating them. In nucleotides, the CDR3 is TGCGCCAGCAGCTTCCCCACAGATACGCAGTATTTT. This sequence encodes CASSFPTDTQYF.

The rearrangement joins TRBV7-6 to TRBJ2-3; 16 bases agree with TRBD2. Germline V gives CDR1 SGHVS, CDR2 FNYEAQ. This CDR3 has 19 residues. The V segment lost 6 bases and the J segment 4 bases; nucleotides outside the gene matches: 13. The CDR3: CASRLKLSGLAGGPDTQYF. CDR3 nucleotide sequence: TGTGCCAGCAGACTCAAGCTTTCGGGACTAGCGGGGGGGCCAGATACGCAGTATTTT.

This chain joins TRBV6-1 and TRBJ1-5, with D hard to call. Germline V gene data show CDR1 as MNHNS and CDR2 as SASEGT. The CDR3 is 13 residues long. The ends were cut back, 1 base at V and 5 bases at J, with 6 bases in the middle. Here the CDR3 DNA reads TGTGCCAGCAGTGAAGACAGCGATCAGCCCCAGCATTTT. Protein sequence: CASSEDSDQPQHF.

There are many counts of this clonotype. The J gene is TRBJ2-1, the V gene TRBV5-1, with 12 bases aligning to TRBD2. This CDR3 has 15 amino acids. Germline V lookup: CDR1 SGHRS, CDR2 YFSETQ. With 0 bases clipped from V and 10 bases from J, the junction kept 5 bases outside the gene matches. As DNA, the CDR3 is TGCGCCAGCAGCTTGGCTAGCGGGGGGGCTTACGAGCAGTTCTTC. It codes for CASSLASGGAYEQFF.

Many counts were recorded for this clonotype. This chain links TRBV6-5 with TRBJ1-4, with unresolved D. The CDR3 has 18 amino acids. CDR1 is MNHEY and CDR2 is SVGAGI in the germline V gene. Trimming pared 6 bases from V and 3 bases from J, leaving 23 bases between. In DNA form, the CDR3 reads TGTGCCAGCAGGTTTTCGGGCTTAGGAGTCTCAGCTAATGAAAAACTGTTTTTT. Its translation: CASRFSGLGVSANEKLFF.

The chain has TRBV7-9 and TRBJ2-3, with D maybe TRBD1 (5 bases). CDR1 and CDR2 (germline): SEHNR, FQNEAQ (reference sequence). The CDR3 contains 15 residues. V was shortened by 5 bases and J by 0 bases, with 12 bases between the two germline ends. In DNA, the CDR3 is TGTGCCAGCAGCCGACAGTCGACTAGCACAGATACGCAGTATTTT. Encoded protein: CASSRQSTSTDTQYF.

This clonotype was detected a few times. This rearrangement joins TRBV7-9 to TRBJ1-2, with unresolved D. CDR1 is SEHNR, CDR2 FQNEAQ, per germline (reference sequence). This CDR3 contains 16 residues. V was trimmed by 4 bases and J by 0 bases, leaving 15 bases between them. CDR3 DNA sequence: TGTGCCAGCAGCTCACGGTATACACCATCTAACTATGGCTACACCTTC. Residues: CASSSRYTPSNYGYTF.

A few counts support this clonotype. CDR3 in amino acids: CASRPMTGGSGYTF. As DNA, the CDR3 is TGTGCCAGCAGACCCATGACAGGGGGCAGCGGCTACACCTTC. J is TRBJ1-2 and V is TRBV12-3 or TRBV12-4; 10 nucleotides match TRBD1. After removal of 6 bases from V and 8 bases from J, the junction contained 9 bases not matched to a gene. The CDR3 is 14 amino acids.